This T cell receptor beta chain came from a study of blood T cell repertoires in COVID-19. Trimming left V 0 bases short and J 6 bases short, with 10 bases between. Germline V gives CDR1 SGHRS, CDR2 YFSETQ. The CDR3 runs to 14 residues. Clones were read by immunoSEQ multiplex PCR, and TCRdb kept only the in-frame ones, dropping some. Among some 530,000 clones, roughly 88% were seen once, and the ten largest hold 3.2%. The chain uses TRBV5-1 and TRBJ2-1; no firm D call. The clonotype originates from a human donor in a cohort sampled during active COVID-19. The sequencing sample was made of peripheral blood. CDR3 sequence (DNA): TGCGCCAGCAGCTTGGAGCGCATCTCCAATGAGCAGTTCTTC. It specifies CASSLERISNEQFF.